This TCR beta chain was captured by sequencing in a study of blood T cell repertoires in COVID-19. Study summary: The United States, Italy and Spain were the sources of the acute and convalescent COVID-19 samples.

This clone appeared once. Allocation to cohorts depended on clinical history reported by the participants. As processed by the authors: Researchers report that nucleated cell counts were estimated from reference gene primer amplification. Assay: immunoSEQ multiplex PCR; the TCRdb copy retains only in-frame clones and omits some. V and J calls and clone size follow that table, whereas D and trimming were derived from the DNA. The data hold hundreds of thousands of clones, with roughly 90% observed a single time. This sequence was found in a man aged 25-45 years who had been exposed to COVID-19. The sequenced material came from PBMCs or T cells enriched from blood (not recorded which).

CDR3 in DNA: TGTGCCAGCAGCTTAGCCCCGGGACAGGGGGCCAATGAGCAGTTCTTC. This codes for CASSLAPGQGANEQFF. V is TRBV7-6 and J is TRBJ2-1; 12 nucleotides align to TRBD1. This CDR3 is built from 16 residues. J lost 6 bases, V lost 0 bases, and 3 bases had no gene match. The V gene's germline CDR1 is SGHVS and CDR2 FNYEAQ.